Presented here are 22 T cell receptor beta chains from one specimen sequenced in a study of T cell responses to AZD1222 COVID-19 vaccine. Produced via immunoSEQ multiplex PCR; TCRdb's table is partial and in-frame only. The data contain 150,000 to 200,000 clones, roughly 87% of them singletons. The material was peripheral blood, obtained on day 0 of AZD1222 vaccination. The receptors derive from an adult in good health.

This chain uses TRBV6-2 or TRBV6-3 with TRBJ2-7; D possibly corresponds to TRBD2 (5 bases). From germline, CDR1 is MNHEY and CDR2 SVGEGT. Trimming shortened V by 2 bases and J by 3 bases, and 14 bases separated the two germline ends. This CDR3 has 15 residues. The CDR3 DNA follows: TGTGCCAGCAGTTACGCCCCGGGCAGCGGCTACGAGCAGTACTTC. It codes for CASSYAPGSGYEQYF.

This chain connects TRBV5-1 to TRBJ1-2; 7 nucleotides agree with TRBD1. The CDR3 covers 15 residues. Trimming cost V 0 bases and J 8 bases; bases outside gene matches: 10. The germline V gene has CDR1 SGHRS and CDR2 YFSETQ. CDR3: CASSLAGARGNGYTF. As DNA, the CDR3 is TGCGCCAGCAGCTTGGCGGGGGCCAGGGGGAACGGCTACACCTTC.

This clone was detected only once. V is TRBV11-1 and J is TRBJ2-5; a weak D match, TRBD1 (6 bases). This CDR3 has 13 amino acids. Trimming removed 2 bases at V and 5 bases at J, with 9 bases between. Germline CDR1 and CDR2: SGHAT and FQDESV (reference sequence). The CDR3 sequence is CASSLQGWETQYF. Here the CDR3 DNA reads TGTGCCAGCAGCTTACAGGGGTGGGAGACCCAGTACTTC.

This sequence joins TRBV5-8 and TRBJ1-2, with TRBD1 matching over 7 bases. This CDR3 spans 14 amino acids. V dropped 3 bases and J dropped 5; count of bases not matched to a gene: 7. CDR1 and CDR2 (germline): SGHTS, YDEGEE. Here the CDR3 reads CASSSQGFRYGYTF. The CDR3 bases are TGTGCCAGCAGCTCACAGGGGTTCAGATATGGCTACACCTTC.

CDR3 sequence: CASSVTSGTGLYGYTF. The CDR3 DNA reads as TGTGCCAGCAGCGTAACCTCCGGGACAGGGCTCTATGGCTACACCTTC. This sequence joins TRBV28 and TRBJ1-2, with 9 bases aligning to TRBD1. The CDR3 contains 16 residues. Germline CDR1 is MDHEN and CDR2 is SYDVKM. Trimming removed 6 bases from V and 4 bases from J; junction bases left unmatched: 12.

The chain is built from TRBV29-1 and TRBJ2-1; 12 nucleotides match TRBD1. Trimming cost V 7 bases and J 7 bases; bases outside gene matches: 17. Per germline, CDR1 SQVTM and CDR2 ANQGSEA. The length of the CDR3 is 17 residues. The DNA of the CDR3 is TGCAGCGCCGAAGACCAGCATGGGACAGGGGGCGTGAATGAGCAGTTCTTC. This codes for CSAEDQHGTGGVNEQFF.

The V call is TRBV7-9, the J call TRBJ1-2, with 7 nucleotides matching TRBD1. This CDR3 contains 14 residues. After removal of 4 bases from V and 7 bases from J, the junction contained 9 bases not matched to a gene. CDR1 and CDR2 (germline): SEHNR, FQNEAQ (reference sequence). CDR3 sequence: CASSSRQGSFGYTF. The CDR3 DNA sequence: TGTGCCAGCAGCTCCCGACAGGGAAGCTTTGGCTACACCTTC.

The V and J genes are TRBV6-4 and TRBJ2-3; no firm D call. V gave up 0 bases and J gave up 1 base, with 8 bases separating them. There are 15 residues in the CDR3. CDR1 MRHNA and CDR2 SNTAGT come from the germline V gene. CDR3 sequence: CASSDSGPGTDTQYF. The CDR3 coding sequence is TGTGCCAGCAGTGACTCGGGTCCCGGCACAGATACGCAGTATTTT.

This clone has only a few counts. This chain joins TRBV19 and TRBJ2-7; D gene uncertain. The CDR3 extends over 14 amino acids. CDR1 and CDR2 from the germline V gene are LNHDA and SQIVND (reference sequence). Trimming shortened V by 1 base and J by 0 bases, and 7 bases separated the two germline ends. CDR3 sequence: CASSIGWNSYEQYF. CDR3 nucleotides: TGTGCCAGTAGTATAGGTTGGAACTCCTACGAGCAGTACTTC.

This clone has just one count. CDR3 nucleotides: TGTGCCACCAGTGGGGCACTAGCGGGAGGGATAGGCTCCTACAATGAGCAGTTCTTC. It translates to CATSGALAGGIGSYNEQFF. The chain is built from TRBV24-1 and TRBJ2-1, with TRBD2 matching 13 bases. Trimming took 5 bases from V and 0 from J; bases not matched to a gene: 9. This CDR3 comprises 19 residues. CDR1 is KGHDR, CDR2 SFDVKD, per germline.

J is TRBJ2-1 and V is TRBV9; 13 bases are a match to TRBD2. The CDR3 is 15 residues long. Unmatched junction bases numbered 2, after V lost 3 bases and J lost 5 bases. CDR1 and CDR2 (germline): SGDLS, YYNGEE. Here the CDR3 DNA reads TGTGCCAGCAGCGGGGGACTAGCGGGAAACAATGAGCAGTTCTTC. Translation gives CASSGGLAGNNEQFF.

The gene calls are TRBV7-3 and TRBJ2-2, with D uncertain. Trimming cost V 5 bases and J 4 bases, with 8 bases left between them. CDR3 length: 13 residues. From germline, CDR1 is SGHTA and CDR2 FQGTGA. The CDR3 nucleotides read TGTGCCAGCAGCCGGTTTTCCACCGGGGAGCTGTTTTTT. This codes for CASSRFSTGELFF. The whole variable domain, filled in from reference TRBV7-3 and TRBJ2-2, reads GAGVSQTPSNKVTEKGKYVELRCDPISGHTALYWYRQSLGQGPEFLIYFQGTGAADDSGLPNDRFFAVRPEGSVSTLKIQRTERGDSAVYLCASSRFSTGELFFGEGSRLTVL.

The chain has TRBV6-5 and TRBJ1-2, with D hard to call. With 7 bases removed from V and 5 bases from J, the gap between germline ends came to 8 bases. This CDR3 region has 11 residues. Germline V gene sequence: CDR1 MNHEY, CDR2 SVGAGI. The CDR3 DNA sequence: TGTGCCAGCACCAAGGGATATGGCTACACCTTC. This codes for CASTKGYGYTF.

This clone was counted only a few times. CDR3 nucleotide sequence: TGTGCCAGCAGTCGCTATTTACCTAGCGGGAGTGTCAATGAGCAGTTCTTC. As protein: CASSRYLPSGSVNEQFF. The chain joins TRBV6-6 to TRBJ2-1; TRBD2 aligns across 10 bases. CDR3 length: 17 amino acids. V gave up 5 bases and J gave up 6 bases; unmatched junction bases: 13. The germline CDR1 and CDR2 sequences are MNHNY and SVGAGI (reference sequence).

The chain is built from TRBV27 and TRBJ1-2; 8 bases are shared with TRBD1. After removal of 5 bases from V and 3 bases from J, the junction contained 5 bases not matched to a gene. This CDR3 spans 14 amino acids. CDR1 and CDR2 (germline): MNHEY, SMNVEV (reference sequence). In nucleotides, the CDR3 is TGTGCCAGCAGTGCGGACAGGGTTGACTATGGCTACACCTTC. Its translation is CASSADRVDYGYTF.

CDR3 DNA sequence: TGTGCCAGCGTTGACAGGAGCTCTGGAAACACCATATATTTT. Translation gives CASVDRSSGNTIYF. The V gene is TRBV19, the J gene TRBJ1-3; D is perhaps TRBD1 (6 bases). V was clipped by 9 bases and J by 0 bases, with 12 bases between them. The CDR3 extends over 14 amino acids. The germline gives CDR1 LNHDA, CDR2 SQIVND (reference sequence).

The chain joins TRBV14 to TRBJ1-2; D unresolved. Germline assignment: CDR1 SGHDN and CDR2 FVKESK. CDR3 length: 16 residues. V shed 2 bases and J shed 5 bases, with 18 bases lying between them. The CDR3 protein is CASSQLTQRSVYGYTF. Written as DNA, the CDR3 is TGTGCCAGCAGCCAACTTACCCAACGGAGTGTATATGGCTACACCTTC.

The chain carries TRBV19 and TRBJ2-7; 10 nucleotides line up with TRBD2. The trim removed 6 bases at V and 0 bases at J, leaving 8 bases unmatched. CDR3 length equals 16 residues. The germline V gene has CDR1 LNHDA and CDR2 SQIVND (reference sequence). The CDR3 DNA reads as TGTGCCAGTAGCTCCCAAAGGACTAGCGGCTCCTACGAGCAGTACTTC. Translation gives CASSSQRTSGSYEQYF.

The chain joins TRBV5-1 to TRBJ2-4, with D possibly TRBD1 on 6 matching bases. V was trimmed by 4 bases and J by 6 bases, leaving 23 bases between them. CDR1 SGHRS and CDR2 YFSETQ come from the germline V gene. CDR3 length equals 17 residues. CDR3: CASSPIAGVGVLNIQYF. Written as DNA, the CDR3 is TGCGCCAGCAGCCCCATCGCAGGGGTCGGGGTTTTAAACATTCAGTACTTC.

The chain is built from TRBV11-1 and TRBJ1-5; D remains unclear. V was clipped by 5 bases and J by 3 bases, with 8 bases between them. Germline CDR1 is SGHAT and CDR2 is FQDESV (reference sequence). The CDR3 runs 13 residues. CDR3 residues: CASSPSDNQPQHF. The CDR3 region has the DNA TGTGCCAGCAGCCCTAGTGACAATCAGCCCCAGCATTTT.

V and J are TRBV9 and TRBJ2-7; D uncertain. The V and J ends lost 4 bases and 7 bases respectively, with 21 bases between them. The CDR3 is 15 amino acids. Germline V gives CDR1 SGDLS, CDR2 YYNGEE. CDR3 sequence reads: CASSPRSTPDGEQYF. The CDR3 bases are TGTGCCAGCAGCCCACGATCGACCCCGGACGGGGAGCAGTACTTC.

The chain uses TRBV30 and TRBJ2-7, with 10 bases matching TRBD1. The trim removed 3 bases at V and 6 bases at J, leaving 2 bases unmatched. Germline V CDR1 and CDR2: GTSNPN, SVGIG (reference sequence). CDR3 length: 12 amino acids. The CDR3 protein is CAWSRTGGEQYF. In nucleotides, the CDR3 is TGTGCCTGGAGCCGGACAGGGGGCGAGCAGTACTTC.